This TCR beta chain is drawn from a study of blood T cell repertoires in COVID-19. Turning to the study itself: Samples taken during acute and convalescent COVID-19 were collected in the United States, Italy and Spain.

The CDR3 sequence is 15 residues long. The ends were cut back, 5 bases at V and 4 bases at J, with 15 bases in the middle. Germline lookup yields CDR1 MNHEY and CDR2 SMNVEV (reference sequence). Per the original data handling: The authors estimated nucleated cell counts from reference gene primer amplification. The assay was immunoSEQ multiplex PCR, and TCRdb's table has in-frame clones only and misses some. V and J calls plus clone size are reproduced from that table; the DNA served to infer D and trimming. Here the sample spans 30,000 to 40,000 clones, around 82% being singletons. Source material: peripheral blood. This chain joins TRBV27 and TRBJ1-5, with a tentative D call TRBD1 (6 bases). This TCR was recovered from a man older than 75 with active or convalescent COVID-19. CDR3 DNA: TGTGCCAGCAGTCGAGGGGGGGGCGCGAATCAGCCCCAGCATTTT. It translates to CASSRGGGANQPQHF.